Below are 23 T cell receptor beta chains sequenced from a single sample in a study of blood T cell repertoires in COVID-19. TCRdb's table, derived via immunoSEQ multiplex PCR, lists solely in-frame clones and lacks some. Of 150,000 to 200,000 clones in the sample, over 70% were seen once. The material sequenced was peripheral blood. The receptors derive from an older woman with acute or convalescent COVID-19.

This clone was counted once. The rearrangement links TRBV4-1 to TRBJ1-1, with D unresolved. The length of the CDR3 is 14 residues. The V end was cut by 0 bases, the J end by 1 base, with 6 bases between. CDR1 and CDR2 from the germline V gene are MGHRA and YSYEKL. The CDR3 loop is CASSQERTNTEAFF. CDR3 in DNA: TGCGCCAGCAGCCAAGAGCGAACGAACACTGAAGCTTTCTTT.

The chain employs TRBV11-3 and TRBJ2-1; weak D call: TRBD1 (6 bases). This CDR3 contains 13 residues. Per germline, CDR1 SGHNT and CDR2 YENEEA. The V gene lost 8 bases and the J gene lost 3 bases, with 11 bases spanning the gap. The DNA of the CDR3 is TGTGCCAGCTCGGGCAGGGGCTACAATGAGCAGTTCTTC. Translating it yields CASSGRGYNEQFF. Drawing the rest from reference TRBV11-3 and TRBJ2-1, the complete variable domain is EAGVVQSPRYKIIEKKQPVAFWCNPISGHNTLYWYLQNLGQGPELLIRYENEEAVDDSQLPKDRFSAERLKGVDSTLKIQPAELGDSAVYLCASSGRGYNEQFFGPGTRLTVL.

The chain carries TRBV7-9 and TRBJ2-7; D is unclear. Trimming pared 1 base from V and 8 bases from J, leaving 15 bases between. Germline CDR1 and CDR2: SEHNR and FQNEAQ (reference sequence). The CDR3 contains 14 residues. The chain's CDR3 is CASSLGGRPNKQYF. Here the CDR3 DNA reads TGTGCCAGCAGCTTAGGAGGCCGCCCGAACAAGCAGTACTTC.

The chain recombines TRBV6-5 with TRBJ1-5; 7 bases align to TRBD1. CDR1 is MNHEY and CDR2 is SVGAGI in the germline V gene. The CDR3 is made up of 14 amino acids. Unmatched junction bases numbered 6, after V lost 6 bases and J lost 4 bases. In nucleotides, the CDR3 is TGTGCCAGCAGGCCGACAGGGCCGAATCAGCCCCAGCATTTT. It yields the protein CASRPTGPNQPQHF.

The CDR3 DNA sequence: TGTGCCAGCAGCCACCCCCCCAATAGGGGCCCCTATAATTCACCCCTCCACTTT. It specifies CASSHPPNRGPYNSPLHF. The rearrangement uses TRBV3-1 (or the pseudogene TRBV3-2) and TRBJ1-6; D possibly corresponds to TRBD1 (5 bases). Trimming shortened V by 3 bases and J by 2 bases, and 17 bases separated the two germline ends. The CDR3 runs to 18 residues. Germline V gene data show CDR1 as LGHDT and CDR2 as YNNKEL (reference sequence).

The rearrangement links TRBV28 to TRBJ1-4, with TRBD1 matching over 10 bases. Unmatched junction bases numbered 9, after V lost 6 bases and J lost 8 bases. CDR1 is MDHEN, CDR2 SYDVKM, per germline. The CDR3 is 15 residues long. The CDR3 DNA sequence: TGTGCCAGCAGGACAGGGGGCGATATATGGGAAAAACTGTTTTTT. This codes for CASRTGGDIWEKLFF.

This clone was observed once. This chain joins TRBV29-1 and TRBJ2-7; 7 bases align to TRBD1. The CDR3 sequence is 12 residues long. The germline V gene encodes CDR1 SQVTM and CDR2 ANQGSEA. J lost 3 bases, V lost 8 bases, and 7 bases had no gene match. CDR3 DNA: TGCAGCTGCCGGGACAGAGTCTACGAGCAGTACTTC. This gives the protein CSCRDRVYEQYF.

The chain joins TRBV7-3 to TRBJ1-2, with D perhaps TRBD1 (6 bases). V dropped 1 base and J dropped 3 bases, with 18 bases sitting between them. Germline V gives CDR1 SGHTA, CDR2 FQGTGA. The CDR3 extends over 17 amino acids. The chain's CDR3 is CASSLMSGTSEDYGYTF. CDR3 DNA sequence: TGTGCCAGCAGCTTAATGAGCGGGACATCCGAGGACTATGGCTACACCTTC.

The rearrangement joins TRBV18 to TRBJ2-5, with 10 bases matching TRBD1. Germline values: CDR1 KGHSH, CDR2 LQKENI. With V trimmed by 4 bases and J by 4 bases, 0 bases remained unmatched. The CDR3 contains 13 residues. The CDR3 here is CASSRTGGETQYF. For the CDR3, the DNA is TGTGCCAGCTCACGGACAGGGGGAGAGACCCAGTACTTC.

The chain links TRBV11-2 to TRBJ2-4; maybe TRBD2 (7 bases). The CDR3 consists of 16 residues. Germline V gene data show CDR1 as SGHAT and CDR2 as FQNNGV. Trimming pared 1 base from V and 0 bases from J, leaving 10 bases between. The CDR3 here is CASSLAGGLAKNIQYF. CDR3 coding DNA: TGTGCCAGCAGCTTAGCCGGGGGGCTAGCCAAAAACATTCAGTACTTC.

The rearrangement links TRBV4-3 to TRBJ2-1; maybe TRBD2 (7 bases). The ends were cut back, 1 base at V and 7 bases at J, with 26 bases in the middle. CDR3 length: 19 residues. Germline CDR1 reads LGHNA; CDR2 reads YSLEER. The CDR3 loop reads CASSQVALVAGGPTNEQFF. CDR3 sequence (DNA): TGCGCCAGCAGCCAAGTGGCCCTGGTAGCCGGGGGGCCCACTAATGAGCAGTTCTTC.

This clone was detected only a few times. V is TRBV28 and J is TRBJ1-2, with D hard to call. Trimming removed 7 bases from V and 5 bases from J, with 8 bases in between. Per germline, CDR1 MDHEN and CDR2 SYDVKM. This CDR3 spans 11 amino acids. The CDR3 protein is CASTSDYGYTF. DNA for the CDR3: TGTGCCAGCACCTCAGATTATGGCTACACCTTC.

V and J are TRBV5-1 and TRBJ2-1; 7 bases align to TRBD1. The J segment lost 3 bases and the V segment lost 1 base, leaving 4 bases of the junction unmatched. The CDR3 totals 15 residues. Germline V lookup: CDR1 SGHRS, CDR2 YFSETQ. DNA for the CDR3: TGCGCCAGCAGCTTGATGGCAGGGGGCTACAATGAGCAGTTCTTC. This sequence encodes CASSLMAGGYNEQFF.

The rearrangement joins TRBV11-3 to TRBJ2-7; 12 nucleotides match TRBD1. The V segment lost 6 bases and the J segment 6 bases; nucleotides outside the gene matches: 6. Germline CDR1 SGHNT, CDR2 YENEEA. The CDR3 is made up of 14 amino acids. CDR3 sequence: CASSLGTGGGEQYF. In DNA form, the CDR3 reads TGTGCCAGCAGTCTCGGGACAGGGGGCGGCGAGCAGTACTTC.

The chain combines TRBV19 with TRBJ1-2, with 9 bases matching TRBD1. Germline CDR1 is LNHDA and CDR2 is SQIVND (reference sequence). The CDR3 spans 18 residues. Trimming at V came to 5 bases and at J to 2 bases, leaving 15 bases not matched to a gene. The CDR3 loop reads CASSAVGTGSVKNYGYTF. CDR3 DNA: TGTGCCAGTAGTGCCGTTGGGACAGGGAGCGTCAAAAACTATGGCTACACCTTC.

The chain combines TRBV5-8 with TRBJ2-1; no definite D call. The CDR3 runs to 11 residues. Per the germline V gene, CDR1 is SGHTS and CDR2 is YDEGEE. V lost 7 bases and J 13 bases, leaving 15 bases between the germline ends. The CDR3 DNA sequence: TGTGCCAGCCGTCTCGTCCCTCCTCAGTTCTTC. Amino acids: CASRLVPPQFF.

CDR3 sequence reads: CASSIGGVEYEQYF. The DNA of the CDR3 is TGTGCCAGTAGTATCGGCGGGGTTGAGTACGAGCAGTACTTC. J is TRBJ2-7 and V is TRBV19, with TRBD2 as a possible D gene (6 bases). Germline CDR1 and CDR2: LNHDA and SQIVND (reference sequence). The CDR3 runs 14 residues. Deletions cut 3 bases from V and 4 bases from J, with 13 bases between. Drawing the rest from reference TRBV19 and TRBJ2-7, the complete variable domain is DGGITQSPKYLFRKEGQNVTLSCEQNLNHDAMYWYRQDPGQGLRLIYYSQIVNDFQKGDIAEGYSVSREKKESFPLTVTSAQKNPTAFYLCASSIGGVEYEQYFGPGTRLTVT.

This clone came up once. This chain uses TRBV5-6 with TRBJ2-3, with a possible D match to TRBD1 (7 bases). Germline CDR1 SGHDT, CDR2 YYEEEE. Trimming removed 1 base from V and 3 bases from J, with 15 bases in between. The CDR3 spans 16 residues. CDR3 sequence: CASSLRSTGRTDTQYF. The CDR3, as DNA: TGTGCCAGCAGCTTGAGGTCGACAGGGAGGACAGATACGCAGTATTTT.

V usage is TRBV5-4 and J usage is TRBJ2-3, with 13 bases aligning to TRBD2. Germline V lookup: CDR1 SGHNT, CDR2 YYREEE (reference sequence). Germline trimming cut 1 base from V and 0 bases from J; bases unmatched to any gene: 5. The CDR3 runs to 18 residues. DNA for the CDR3: TGTGCCAGCAGCTTGTGGACTAGCGGGGGCCCCAGCACAGATACGCAGTATTTT. Encoded protein: CASSLWTSGGPSTDTQYF.

The chain uses TRBV12-3 or TRBV12-4 and TRBJ2-2; D is unclear. The V gene lost 7 bases and the J gene lost 6 bases, with 9 bases spanning the gap. The CDR3 totals 12 residues. The CDR3 is CASTNLPGELFF. CDR3 DNA sequence: TGTGCCAGCACTAACCTCCCCGGGGAGCTGTTTTTT.

The gene calls are TRBV6-5 and TRBJ2-4, with a possible D match to TRBD2 (7 bases). In germline, CDR1 is MNHEY, CDR2 SVGAGI. The CDR3 runs to 16 residues. V was shortened by 0 bases and J by 6 bases, with 15 bases between the two germline ends. This CDR3 is CASSYSGLGGPNIQYF. The DNA of the CDR3 is TGTGCCAGCAGTTACTCGGGGCTGGGGGGGCCAAACATTCAGTACTTC.

This chain uses TRBV9 with TRBJ1-6, with 12 positions matching TRBD1. The junction had 5 bases not matched to a gene; V was cut back by 4 bases and J by 9 bases. The V gene's germline CDR1 is SGDLS and CDR2 YYNGEE. The CDR3 contains 15 residues. The CDR3 nucleotides are TGTGCCAGCAGCAGGGGGACAGGGGGCTCTTCACCCCTCCACTTT. Residues: CASSRGTGGSSPLHF. The entire variable domain, with the rest obtained from reference TRBV9 and TRBJ1-6, is as follows: DSGVTQTPKHLITATGQRVTLRCSPRSGDLSVYWYQQSLDQGLQFLIQYYNGEERAKGNILERFSAQQFPDLHSELNLSSLELGDSALYFCASSRGTGGSSPLHFGNGTRLTVT.

The gene calls are TRBV7-9 and TRBJ1-2, with a possible D match to TRBD1 (5 bases). The CDR3 extends over 17 amino acids. The germline V and J ends were trimmed by 1 base and 1 base, with 16 bases remaining between them. Germline values: CDR1 SEHNR, CDR2 FQNEAQ (reference sequence). For the CDR3, the DNA is TGTGCCAGCAGCTTAGAAGGGGTGACAGCGATTAACTATGGCTACACCTTC. This codes for CASSLEGVTAINYGYTF.